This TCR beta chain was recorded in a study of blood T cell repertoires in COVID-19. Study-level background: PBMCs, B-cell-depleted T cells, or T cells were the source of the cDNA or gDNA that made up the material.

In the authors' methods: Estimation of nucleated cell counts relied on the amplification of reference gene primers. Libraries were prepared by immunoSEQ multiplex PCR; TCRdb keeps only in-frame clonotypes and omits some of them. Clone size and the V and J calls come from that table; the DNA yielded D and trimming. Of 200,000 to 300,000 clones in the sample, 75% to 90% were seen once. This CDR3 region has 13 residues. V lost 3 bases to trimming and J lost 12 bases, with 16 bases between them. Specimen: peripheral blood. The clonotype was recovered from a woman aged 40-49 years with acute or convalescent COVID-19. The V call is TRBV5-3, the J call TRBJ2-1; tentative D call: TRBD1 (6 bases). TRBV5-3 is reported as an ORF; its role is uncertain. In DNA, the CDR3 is TGTGCCAGAAGCTGGACAGAGGGGTGGGTGCAGTTCTTC. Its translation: CARSWTEGWVQFF.